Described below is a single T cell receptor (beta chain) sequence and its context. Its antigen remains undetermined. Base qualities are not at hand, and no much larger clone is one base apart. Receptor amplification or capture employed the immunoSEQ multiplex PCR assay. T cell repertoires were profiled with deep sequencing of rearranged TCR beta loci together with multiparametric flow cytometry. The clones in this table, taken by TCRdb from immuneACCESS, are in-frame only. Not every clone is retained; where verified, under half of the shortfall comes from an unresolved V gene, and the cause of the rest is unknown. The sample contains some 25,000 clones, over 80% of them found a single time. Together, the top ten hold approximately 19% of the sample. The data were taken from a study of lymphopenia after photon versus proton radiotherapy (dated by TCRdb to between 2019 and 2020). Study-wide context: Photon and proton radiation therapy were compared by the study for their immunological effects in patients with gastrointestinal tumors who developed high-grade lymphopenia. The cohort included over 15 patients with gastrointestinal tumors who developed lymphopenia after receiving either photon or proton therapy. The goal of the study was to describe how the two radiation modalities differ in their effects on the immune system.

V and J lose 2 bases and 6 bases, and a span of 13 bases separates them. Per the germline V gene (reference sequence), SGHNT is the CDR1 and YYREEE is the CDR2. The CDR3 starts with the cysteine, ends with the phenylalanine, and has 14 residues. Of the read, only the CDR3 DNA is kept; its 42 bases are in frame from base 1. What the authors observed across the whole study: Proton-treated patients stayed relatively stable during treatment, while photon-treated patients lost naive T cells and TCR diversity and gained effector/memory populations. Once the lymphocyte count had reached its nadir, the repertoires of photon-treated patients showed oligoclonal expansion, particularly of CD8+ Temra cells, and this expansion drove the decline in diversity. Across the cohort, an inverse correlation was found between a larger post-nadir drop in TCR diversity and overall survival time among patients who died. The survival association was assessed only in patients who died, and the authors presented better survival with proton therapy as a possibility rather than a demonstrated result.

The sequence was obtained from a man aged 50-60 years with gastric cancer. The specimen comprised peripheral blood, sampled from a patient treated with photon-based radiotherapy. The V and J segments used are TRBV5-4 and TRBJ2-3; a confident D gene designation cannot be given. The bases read TGTGCCAGCAGCTTTGGCAGCGTTGCGGATACGCAGTATTTT. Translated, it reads CASSFGSVADTQYF.